This T cell receptor beta chain was captured in a study of early T cells in non-severe SARS-CoV-2 infection. Germline loops: CDR1 DFQATT, CDR2 SNEGSKA (reference sequence). The CDR3 loop spans 14 amino acids. V trimming: 3 bases; J trimming: 10 bases; junction bases outside the gene matches: 9. Each CDR3 protein gets one entry after TCRdb re-called the 5' RACE reads with MiXCR. The repertoire holds around 53,000 distinct CDR3 sequences, with around 12% as singletons. The source is an adult who was a healthcare worker with PCR-confirmed SARS-CoV-2 infection or an uninfected control (not recorded which). Sequencing used whole blood, obtained at baseline. The chain has TRBV20-1 and TRBJ2-1, with TRBD2 matching 10 bases. CDR3 in DNA: TGCAGTGCTAGTCAGCCAGCGGGAGGGCGCGAGCAGTTCTTC. This encodes CSASQPAGGREQFF.